A selection of T cell receptor beta chains follows, all from one sample in a study of cytomegalovirus exposure and HLA in healthy donors. Sequencing used immunoSEQ multiplex PCR; TCRdb keeps in-frame clones, though not all of them. This sample carries approximately 280,000 clones, around nine tenths of them seen once, and the ten largest clones take roughly 0.93%. What was sequenced was PBMCs. Receptor source: a woman under 30 in good health and CMV-seronegative. CDR3s include the opening cysteine and the closing phenylalanine or tryptophan. The D gene is left open where the match is weak.

len: 14; j_gene: TRBJ1-1; v_gene: TRBV10-3; d_gene: TRBD1; CDR3aa: CAISGDRGFSEAFF
len: 16; j_gene: TRBJ2-1; v_gene: TRBV28; d_gene: TRBD2; CDR3aa: CASRPWVAGNYNEQFF
len: 15; j_gene: TRBJ2-2; v_gene: TRBV11-3; d_gene: TRBD2; CDR3aa: CASSPLAGGAGELFF
len: 12; j_gene: TRBJ1-1; v_gene: TRBV6-5; d_gene: TRBD1; CDR3aa: CASSYSTGRAFF
len: 15; j_gene: TRBJ2-7; v_gene: TRBV5-4; d_gene: .; CDR3aa: CASSLLGADPYEQYF
len: 14; j_gene: TRBJ2-1; v_gene: TRBV28; d_gene: .; CDR3aa: CASRGLDSYNEQFF
len: 14; j_gene: TRBJ2-3; v_gene: TRBV2; d_gene: .; CDR3aa: CASSATAMADTQYF
len: 15; j_gene: TRBJ2-7; v_gene: TRBV28; d_gene: TRBD2; CDR3aa: CASRLAGVGNYEQYF
len: 14; j_gene: TRBJ2-7; v_gene: TRBV4-1; d_gene: TRBD1; CDR3aa: CASSQRQGESEQYF
len: 16; j_gene: TRBJ2-4; v_gene: TRBV29-1; d_gene: TRBD2; CDR3aa: CSVVAGGYGAKNIQYF
len: 17; j_gene: TRBJ2-1; v_gene: TRBV4-1; d_gene: TRBD2; CDR3aa: CASSQEDSGSGHNEQFF
len: 17; j_gene: TRBJ1-5; v_gene: TRBV28; d_gene: .; CDR3aa: CASTRDQGSESNQPQHF
len: 14; j_gene: TRBJ2-1; v_gene: TRBV5-4; d_gene: .; CDR3aa: CASSPYGVYNEQFF
len: 15; j_gene: TRBJ2-1; v_gene: TRBV7-7; d_gene: .; CDR3aa: CASSLALASYNEQFF
len: 15; j_gene: TRBJ2-2; v_gene: TRBV4-3; d_gene: .; CDR3aa: CASSQDAGLYGELFF
len: 15; j_gene: TRBJ2-1; v_gene: TRBV5-1; d_gene: TRBD2; CDR3aa: CASSLVAGYNNEQFF
len: 14; j_gene: TRBJ2-7; v_gene: TRBV9; d_gene: TRBD2; CDR3aa: CASSGGLAEGEQYF
len: 12; j_gene: TRBJ1-6; v_gene: TRBV29-1; d_gene: .; CDR3aa: CSAATAISPLHF
len: 13; j_gene: TRBJ2-1; v_gene: TRBV9; d_gene: .; CDR3aa: CASSVDSYNEQFF
len: 16; j_gene: TRBJ2-2; v_gene: TRBV27; d_gene: TRBD1; CDR3aa: CASSLFQGVNTGELFF
len: 15; j_gene: TRBJ2-1; v_gene: TRBV11-1; d_gene: TRBD2; CDR3aa: CASSPRLAGDNEQFF
len: 17; j_gene: TRBJ2-1; v_gene: TRBV27; d_gene: TRBD2; CDR3aa: CASSLSWRESSYNEQFF
len: 14; j_gene: TRBJ2-2; v_gene: TRBV6-5; d_gene: TRBD1; CDR3aa: CASSLTGSTGELFF
len: 14; j_gene: TRBJ2-1; v_gene: TRBV2; d_gene: .; CDR3aa: CASKRLSSYNEQFF
len: 13; j_gene: TRBJ1-2; v_gene: TRBV11-2; d_gene: TRBD1; CDR3aa: CASSLDRGHGYTF
len: 18; j_gene: TRBJ1-2; v_gene: TRBV27; d_gene: .; CDR3aa: CASSSAYRDGGFNYGYTF
len: 17; j_gene: TRBJ2-2; v_gene: TRBV19; d_gene: TRBD1; CDR3aa: CASSPGWDRGETGELFF
len: 13; j_gene: TRBJ2-5; v_gene: TRBV6-5; d_gene: .; CDR3aa: CASSYSSKETQYF
len: 14; j_gene: TRBJ1-5; v_gene: TRBV28; d_gene: TRBD1; CDR3aa: CASSPGTDNQPQHF
len: 16; j_gene: TRBJ2-1; v_gene: TRBV2; d_gene: TRBD2; CDR3aa: CASSEHAASGHNEQFF
len: 15; j_gene: TRBJ2-7; v_gene: TRBV5-1; d_gene: TRBD2; CDR3aa: CASSLGRGSHHEQYF
len: 15; j_gene: TRBJ1-2; v_gene: TRBV27; d_gene: .; CDR3aa: CASSQDRIANYGYTF
len: 13; j_gene: TRBJ2-2; v_gene: TRBV11-2; d_gene: .; CDR3aa: CASSPGGFWELFF
len: 13; j_gene: TRBJ1-2; v_gene: TRBV2; d_gene: .; CDR3aa: CASSEEGALGYTF
len: 12; j_gene: TRBJ1-4; v_gene: TRBV28; d_gene: .; CDR3aa: CASRLPQEKLFF
len: 15; j_gene: TRBJ1-1; v_gene: TRBV6-1; d_gene: .; CDR3aa: CASSRKGTANTEAFF
len: 15; j_gene: TRBJ2-1; v_gene: TRBV25-1; d_gene: TRBD2; CDR3aa: CASSESGGSYNEQFF
len: 16; j_gene: TRBJ2-3; v_gene: TRBV7-6; d_gene: TRBD2; CDR3aa: CASTQGLAGAYDTQYF
len: 18; j_gene: TRBJ2-3; v_gene: TRBV11-2; d_gene: TRBD2; CDR3aa: CASSFGLAGGRGADTQYF
len: 14; j_gene: TRBJ1-2; v_gene: TRBV19; d_gene: TRBD1; CDR3aa: CASSIQGTGYGYTF
len: 13; j_gene: TRBJ2-5; v_gene: TRBV5-1; d_gene: .; CDR3aa: CASSLVRGETQYF
len: 17; j_gene: TRBJ2-2; v_gene: TRBV10-3; d_gene: TRBD1; CDR3aa: CAISLTGHRTNTGELFF
len: 12; j_gene: TRBJ2-3; v_gene: TRBV14; d_gene: .; CDR3aa: CASTNRADTQYF
len: 16; j_gene: TRBJ2-1; v_gene: TRBV2; d_gene: TRBD1; CDR3aa: CASSERGTGYGLEQFF
len: 11; j_gene: TRBJ2-1; v_gene: TRBV12-5; d_gene: .; CDR3aa: CASGQYNEQFF
len: 13; j_gene: TRBJ2-7; v_gene: TRBV11-2; d_gene: .; CDR3aa: CASSGPSSYEQYF
len: 13; j_gene: TRBJ1-5; v_gene: TRBV15; d_gene: .; CDR3aa: CATMGRADQPQHF
len: 14; j_gene: TRBJ1-2; v_gene: TRBV7-2; d_gene: TRBD1; CDR3aa: CASSTSLGDRSYTF
len: 13; j_gene: TRBJ2-7; v_gene: TRBV28; d_gene: .; CDR3aa: CASGGGDGYEQYF
len: 13; j_gene: TRBJ2-7; v_gene: TRBV29-1; d_gene: TRBD1; CDR3aa: CSVANRGTYEQYF
len: 13; j_gene: TRBJ2-1; v_gene: TRBV7-3; d_gene: .; CDR3aa: CASSLAVYNEQFF
len: 13; j_gene: TRBJ2-7; v_gene: TRBV5-1; d_gene: .; CDR3aa: CASSPGGLGEQYF
len: 15; j_gene: TRBJ2-1; v_gene: TRBV30; d_gene: TRBD2; CDR3aa: CAWSVGGVSMTQQFF
len: 14; j_gene: TRBJ2-2; v_gene: TRBV2; d_gene: .; CDR3aa: CASSENAGTGELFF
len: 12; j_gene: TRBJ1-2; v_gene: TRBV25-1; d_gene: TRBD1; CDR3aa: CASGQGDYGYTF
len: 15; j_gene: TRBJ2-3; v_gene: TRBV2; d_gene: TRBD2; CDR3aa: CASSPLAGGGDTQYF
len: 16; j_gene: TRBJ2-1; v_gene: TRBV27; d_gene: .; CDR3aa: CASSSTLAGSYNEQFF
len: 15; j_gene: TRBJ1-2; v_gene: TRBV19; d_gene: TRBD1; CDR3aa: CASSIDTTGLYGYTF